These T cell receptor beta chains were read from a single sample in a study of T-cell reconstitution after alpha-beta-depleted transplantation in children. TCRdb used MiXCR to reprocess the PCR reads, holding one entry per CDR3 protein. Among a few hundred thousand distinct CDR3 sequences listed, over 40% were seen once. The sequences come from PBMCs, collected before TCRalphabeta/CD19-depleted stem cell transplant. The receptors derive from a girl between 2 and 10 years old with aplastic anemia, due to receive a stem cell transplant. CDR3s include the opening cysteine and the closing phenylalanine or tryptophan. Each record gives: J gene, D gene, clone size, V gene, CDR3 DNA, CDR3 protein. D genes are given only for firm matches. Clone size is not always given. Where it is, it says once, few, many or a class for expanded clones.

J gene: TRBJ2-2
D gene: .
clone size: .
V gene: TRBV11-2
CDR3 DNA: TGTGCCAGCAGCTTAGGGGGACTCTTCAACACCGGGGAGCTGTTTTTT
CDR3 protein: CASSLGGLFNTGELFF

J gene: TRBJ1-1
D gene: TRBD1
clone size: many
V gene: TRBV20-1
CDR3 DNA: TGCAGTGCTAGATTGGTAATCGACGGAACAGGGGCCATGAACACTGAAGCTTTCTTT
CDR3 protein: CSARLVIDGTGAMNTEAFF

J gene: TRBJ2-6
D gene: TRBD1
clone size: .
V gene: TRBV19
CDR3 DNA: TGTGCCAGTAACAGGGACAGGGAATTCAATGGGGCCAACGTCCTGACTTTC
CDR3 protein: CASNRDREFNGANVLTF

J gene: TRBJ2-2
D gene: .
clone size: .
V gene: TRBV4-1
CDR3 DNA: TGCGCCAGCAGCCAAGGCCGTGGCCAGAACACCGGGGAGCTGTTTTTT
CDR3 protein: CASSQGRGQNTGELFF

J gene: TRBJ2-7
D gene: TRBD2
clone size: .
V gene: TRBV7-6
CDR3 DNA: TGTGCCAGCAGCTTAGCGGGAGGGCACGCCTACGAGCAGTACTTC
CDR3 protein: CASSLAGGHAYEQYF

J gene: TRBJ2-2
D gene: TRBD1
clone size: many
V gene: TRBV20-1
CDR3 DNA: TGCAGTGCGCCCGACAGGGCCTCCGGGGAGCTGTTTTTT
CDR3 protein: CSAPDRASGELFF

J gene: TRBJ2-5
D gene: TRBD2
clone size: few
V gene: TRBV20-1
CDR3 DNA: TGCAGTGCTAGAGCCACGACTAGCGGGAGGGTTACAGAGACCCAGTACTTC
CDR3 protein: CSARATTSGRVTETQYF

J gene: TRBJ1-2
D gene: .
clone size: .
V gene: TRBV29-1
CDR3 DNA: TGCAGCGTTGAAGGCGAGATGGGGGAGGGTGGCTACACCTTC
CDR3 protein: CSVEGEMGEGGYTF

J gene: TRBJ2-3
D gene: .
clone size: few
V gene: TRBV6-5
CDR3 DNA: TGTGCCAGCAGTTTCCTGTTTCAAACAGATACGCAGTATTTT
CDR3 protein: CASSFLFQTDTQYF

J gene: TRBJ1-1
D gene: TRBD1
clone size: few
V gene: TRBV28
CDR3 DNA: TGTGCCAGCCATGGACAGGCTTCGTACACTGAAGCTTTCTTT
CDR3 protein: CASHGQASYTEAFF

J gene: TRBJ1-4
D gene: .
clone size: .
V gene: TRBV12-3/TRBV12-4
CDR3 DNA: TGTGCCAGCAGTTTACTGAATGAAAAACTGTTTTTT
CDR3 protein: CASSLLNEKLFF

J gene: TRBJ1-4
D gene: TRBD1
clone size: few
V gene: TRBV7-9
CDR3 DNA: TGTGCCAGCAGCCGCCGAGGGACAGGGGATGAAAAACTGTTTTTT
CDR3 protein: CASSRRGTGDEKLFF

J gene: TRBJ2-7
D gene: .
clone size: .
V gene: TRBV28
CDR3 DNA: TGTGCCAGCAGTTTTGGCGGCGCAGGGAACTACGAGCAGTACTTC
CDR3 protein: CASSFGGAGNYEQYF

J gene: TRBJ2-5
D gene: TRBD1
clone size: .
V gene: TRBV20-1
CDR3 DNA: TGCAGTGCTCCCCGGACAGGGCCACAGGAGACCCAGTACTTC
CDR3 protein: CSAPRTGPQETQYF

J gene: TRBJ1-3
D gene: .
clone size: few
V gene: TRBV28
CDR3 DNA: TGTGCCAGCAGTTTCGGAGGGAGAAACACCATATATTTT
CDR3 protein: CASSFGGRNTIYF

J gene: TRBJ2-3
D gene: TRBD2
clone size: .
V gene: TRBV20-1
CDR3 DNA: TGCAGTGCTGGAGGACTAGCGGGAGGGTCTACAGATACGCAGTATTTT
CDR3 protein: CSAGGLAGGSTDTQYF

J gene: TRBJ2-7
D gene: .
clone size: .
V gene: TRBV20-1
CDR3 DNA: TGCAGTGCGCCCGCGCAGGCTTCCTACGAGCAGTACTTC
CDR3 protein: CSAPAQASYEQYF

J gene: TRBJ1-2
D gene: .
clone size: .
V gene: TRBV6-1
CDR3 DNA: TGTGCCAGCAGTGTCCTGACGACCCAATCGACAGACTACACCTTC
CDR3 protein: CASSVLTTQSTDYTF

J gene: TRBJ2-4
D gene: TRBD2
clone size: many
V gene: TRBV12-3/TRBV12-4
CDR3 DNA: TGTGCCAGCAGTTTAGCTAGCGGGGCCATTCAGTACTTC
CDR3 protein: CASSLASGAIQYF

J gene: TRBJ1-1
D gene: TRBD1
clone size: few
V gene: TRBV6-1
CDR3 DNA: TGTGCCAGCAGTGAACCACAGGGGAGGAACACTGAAGCTTTCTTT
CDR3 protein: CASSEPQGRNTEAFF

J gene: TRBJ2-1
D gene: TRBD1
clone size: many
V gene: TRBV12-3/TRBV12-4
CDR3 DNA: TGTGCCAGCACCTCCCAGGGGGTCGGACGGAATGAGCAGTTCTTC
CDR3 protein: CASTSQGVGRNEQFF

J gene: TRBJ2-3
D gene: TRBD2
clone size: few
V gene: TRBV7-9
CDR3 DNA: TGTGCCAGCAGCTTAGGCGGGACCCTAGCGGCCACAGATACGCAGTATTTT
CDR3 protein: CASSLGGTLAATDTQYF

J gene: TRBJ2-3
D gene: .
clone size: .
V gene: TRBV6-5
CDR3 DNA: TGTGCCAGCAGTTACTCGAGGTCGAGCGGCAGCACAGATACGCAGTATTTT
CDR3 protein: CASSYSRSSGSTDTQYF

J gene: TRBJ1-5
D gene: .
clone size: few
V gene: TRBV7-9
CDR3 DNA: TGTGCCAGCAGCTACGAACAAGAGAATCAGCCCCAGCATTTT
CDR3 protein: CASSYEQENQPQHF

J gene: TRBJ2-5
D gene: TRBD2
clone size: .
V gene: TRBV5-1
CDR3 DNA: TGCGCCAGCAGCTTGAACGGACTAGCGGGAGAGACCCAGTACTTC
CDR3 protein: CASSLNGLAGETQYF

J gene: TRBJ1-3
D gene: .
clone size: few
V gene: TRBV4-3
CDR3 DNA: TGCGCCAGCAGCCCCCACGGCAGGGAACCCATCTCTGGAAACACCATATATTTT
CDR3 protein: CASSPHGREPISGNTIYF

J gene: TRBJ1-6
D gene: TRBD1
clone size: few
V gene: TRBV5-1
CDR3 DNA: TGCGCCAGCAGCTTGAACCCTCAGGGGGCCCTTAGCTCCTATAATTCACCCCTCCACTTT
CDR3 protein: CASSLNPQGALSSYNSPLHF

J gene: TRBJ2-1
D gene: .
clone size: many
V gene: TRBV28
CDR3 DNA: TGTGCCAGCGCCAAGCCGGCGGGGTCCTACAATGAGCAGTTCTTC
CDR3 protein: CASAKPAGSYNEQFF

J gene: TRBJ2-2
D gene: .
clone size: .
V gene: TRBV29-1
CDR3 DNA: TGCAGCGTTGCGTGGAATACCGGGGAGCTGTTTTTT
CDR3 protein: CSVAWNTGELFF

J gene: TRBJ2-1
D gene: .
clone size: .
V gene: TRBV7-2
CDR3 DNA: TGTGCCAGCAGCCTTCCCAAAATTTACAATGAGCAGTTCTTC
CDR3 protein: CASSLPKIYNEQFF

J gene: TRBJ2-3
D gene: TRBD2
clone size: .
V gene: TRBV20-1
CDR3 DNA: TGCAGTGCTCGAGGGGCGGGAGGCGAACCATCGACAGATACGCAGTATTTT
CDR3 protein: CSARGAGGEPSTDTQYF

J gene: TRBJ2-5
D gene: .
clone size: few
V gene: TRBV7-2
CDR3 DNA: TGTGCCAGCAGCCTGGGCCGTGGGGACCAGTACTTC
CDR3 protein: CASSLGRGDQYF

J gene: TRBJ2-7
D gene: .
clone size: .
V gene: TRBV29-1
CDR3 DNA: TGCAGCGCAGCAGGGGGGCGCTTCTACGAGCAGTACTTC
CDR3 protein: CSAAGGRFYEQYF

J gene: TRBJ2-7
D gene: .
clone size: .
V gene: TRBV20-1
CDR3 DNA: TGCAGTGCTAGAGAGGACTATAGGGAGCGGGCCTTCTCCTACGAGCAGTACTTC
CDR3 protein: CSAREDYRERAFSYEQYF

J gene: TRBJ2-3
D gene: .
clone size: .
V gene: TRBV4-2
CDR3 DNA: TGTGCCAGCAGCCCGGGGGGCCTTTACGATACGCAGTATTTT
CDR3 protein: CASSPGGLYDTQYF

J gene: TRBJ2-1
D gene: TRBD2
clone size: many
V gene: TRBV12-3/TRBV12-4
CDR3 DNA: TGTGCCAGCAGTTCCCGGGAGGGCTATTACAATGAGCAGTTCTTC
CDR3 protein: CASSSREGYYNEQFF

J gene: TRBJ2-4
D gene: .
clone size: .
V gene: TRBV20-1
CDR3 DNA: TGCAGTGCGGGGGTCAGTGAAAACATTCAGTACTTC
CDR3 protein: CSAGVSENIQYF

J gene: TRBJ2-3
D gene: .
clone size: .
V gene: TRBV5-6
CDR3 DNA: TGTGCCAGCAGCTTAGGGACTACGCAGTATTTT
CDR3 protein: CASSLGTTQYF

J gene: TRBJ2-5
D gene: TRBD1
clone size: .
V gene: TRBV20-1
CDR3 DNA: TGCAGTGCTAGTTACAGGGGGCTCAACCACGGAGAGACCCAGTACTTC
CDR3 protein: CSASYRGLNHGETQYF

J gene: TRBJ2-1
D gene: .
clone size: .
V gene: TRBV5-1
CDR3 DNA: TGCGCCAGCAGCTTGACCGCAAACAATGAGCAGTTCTTC
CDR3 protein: CASSLTANNEQFF

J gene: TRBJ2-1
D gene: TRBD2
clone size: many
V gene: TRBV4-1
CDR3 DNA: TGCGCCAGCAGCGATAGCCCAGTCCTAGCGGGGAGGAGTGGCGATGAGCAGTTCTTC
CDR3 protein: CASSDSPVLAGRSGDEQFF

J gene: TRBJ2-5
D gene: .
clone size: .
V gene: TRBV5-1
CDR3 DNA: TGCGCCAGCAGCTTGGGTCCCTTGGCTCCCTCCGAAGAGACCCAGTACTTC
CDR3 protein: CASSLGPLAPSEETQYF

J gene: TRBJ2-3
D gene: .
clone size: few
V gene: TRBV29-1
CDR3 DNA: TGCAGCGGACGAGGCTCGGGACCAGATACGCAGTATTTT
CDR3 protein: CSGRGSGPDTQYF